The clone carrying this T cell receptor beta chain was detected a few times. Its antigen remains unknown. The CDR3 totals 13 residues. Germline values: CDR1 SGHAT, CDR2 FQNNGV. V lost 5 bases to trimming and J lost 1 base, with 9 bases between them. Blood samples were obtained at baseline, cycle 4 day 1, and cycle 7 day 1. The data were taken from a study of OX40 agonist ivuxolimab in advanced cancers. Study-level points and caveats: CD4+ and CD8+ blood T cells expanded clonally by week 6 at 0.1 to 3.0 mg/kg. Expanded clones were, on average, more numerous in CD8+ T cells than in CD4+.

Repertoires were generated with immunoSEQ multiplex PCR, while TCRdb's copy carries only in-frame clones and drops some. The table has 77,000 or so clones, 75% to 90% seen once. The sample here was CD4+ or CD8+ T cells sorted from blood, taken in a trial of the OX40 agonist ivuxolimab. The TCR comes from an adult with an advanced solid tumor such as melanoma, head and neck, liver or kidney cancer. This chain links TRBV11-2 with TRBJ2-7; a weak D match, TRBD2 (6 bases). Written as DNA, the CDR3 is TGTGCCAGCAGCCCTCGGGGGTCCTACGAGCAGTACTTC. This translates into CASSPRGSYEQYF.